Listed here are 31 T cell receptor beta chains from one sample, sequenced in a study of T cell repertoires in cytomegalovirus infection (dated by TCRdb to the late 2010s). Sequenced using an Illumina HiSeq 1500. The public sequencing data were trimmed at Q25 with fastp and processed into clonotypes with MiXCR by TCRdb, which kept only in-frame beta chains. All rows with the same CDR3 protein become a single entry with the most common DNA and genes. The sample table records roughly 200,000 distinct CDR3 sequences; about 18% of these occur just once. Of the sample, under 30% is held by the ten largest clones. Sequencing was carried out using CD8+ T cells from PBMCs. These TCRs come from a human donor in good health (CMV status not recorded). Some clones in this sample may be carry-over from other donors' samples.

The chain links TRBV7-6 to TRBJ2-1; TRBD2 matches at 8 bases. The CDR3 covers 16 residues. V was clipped by 3 bases and J by 1 base; unmatched bases: 5. Germline CDR1 is SGHVS and CDR2 is FNYEAQ. In DNA form, the CDR3 reads TGTGCCAGCAGCTTCGGGGGGGCCATGTCCTACAATGAGCAGTTCTTC. This codes for CASSFGGAMSYNEQFF.

Only a few counts were recorded for this clonotype. The rearrangement uses TRBV7-8 and TRBJ1-4; D gene uncertain. Germline V gene data show CDR1 as SGHVS and CDR2 as FQNEAQ. V was clipped by 3 bases and J by 1 base, with 6 bases between them. CDR3 size: 14 residues. This chain's CDR3 is CASSFEGTNEKLFF. The DNA for the CDR3 is TGTGCCAGCAGCTTCGAAGGAACTAATGAAAAACTGTTTTTT.

This clonotype occurred a few times. The chain carries TRBV6-6 and TRBJ2-5; the D gene is possibly TRBD1 (6 bases). CDR1 MNHNY and CDR2 SVGAGI come from the germline V gene (reference sequence). V was shortened by 5 bases and J by 1 base, with 20 bases between the two germline ends. The CDR3 loop spans 17 amino acids. The CDR3 loop reads CASSGVGDPGAQETQYF. The CDR3, as DNA: TGTGCCAGCAGTGGGGTCGGGGATCCAGGGGCCCAAGAGACCCAGTACTTC.

The chain carries TRBV12-3 or TRBV12-4 and TRBJ1-1, with D possibly TRBD1 on 6 matching bases. With 6 bases removed from V and 0 bases from J, the gap between germline ends came to 26 bases. The CDR3 extends over 19 amino acids. The CDR3 DNA reads as TGTGCCAGCAGCAGACCATGGATGAGGACAGAGTACATGAACACTGAAGCTTTCTTT. Amino acids: CASSRPWMRTEYMNTEAFF.

The rearrangement joins TRBV12-3 or TRBV12-4 to TRBJ2-5; the D is unclear. There are 15 residues in the CDR3. Trimming took off 5 bases at V and 3 bases at J, with 16 bases between the two ends. The CDR3: CASSPRLLNKETQYF. The CDR3 DNA reads TGTGCCAGCAGTCCCCGTTTACTTAACAAAGAGACCCAGTACTTC.

The J gene is TRBJ1-6, the V gene TRBV12-3 or TRBV12-4, with no clear D. Trimming took off 1 base at V and 7 bases at J, with 8 bases between the two ends. This CDR3 is 14 amino acids long. The CDR3 loop is CASSLGEANSPLHF. CDR3 DNA sequence: TGTGCCAGCAGTTTAGGGGAGGCGAATTCACCCCTCCACTTT.

This clonotype was observed a few times. This rearrangement joins TRBV27 to TRBJ1-1, with a tentative D call TRBD1 (5 bases). This CDR3 comprises 13 residues. Trimming stripped 8 bases from V and 1 base from J, with 11 bases between. Germline CDR1 reads MNHEY; CDR2 reads SMNVEV (reference sequence). The CDR3 DNA sequence: TGTGCCAGCCTTCAGACAGCGAACACTGAAGCTTTCTTT. Its translation is CASLQTANTEAFF.

This chain joins TRBV6-2 or TRBV6-3 and TRBJ2-2; D perhaps matches TRBD1 (5 bases). The germline gives CDR1 MNHEY, CDR2 SVGEGT. V was shortened by 2 bases and J by 0 bases, with 10 bases between the two germline ends. The CDR3 consists of 16 residues. The CDR3 spells CASSYTQGSNTGELFF. The CDR3 region has the DNA TGTGCCAGCAGTTACACCCAGGGATCGAACACCGGGGAGCTGTTTTTT.

This clonotype appeared a few times. CDR3 DNA: TGTGCCAGCAGCCTCGAGGTAGCGGCCGGGAATGAGCAGTTCTTC. As protein: CASSLEVAAGNEQFF. The chain carries TRBV7-6 and TRBJ2-1; D may be TRBD2 (6 bases). The germline V and J ends were trimmed by 5 bases and 7 bases, with 18 bases remaining between them. CDR1 and CDR2 from the germline V gene are SGHVS and FNYEAQ. The CDR3 spans 15 residues.

This clonotype was counted only a few times. The V and J genes are TRBV24-1 and TRBJ2-3; D remains unclear. V shed 6 bases and J shed 1 base, with 10 bases lying between them. Germline lookup yields CDR1 KGHDR and CDR2 SFDVKD. The CDR3 runs 14 residues. The DNA of the CDR3 is TGTGCCACCAGTCCAGAGCATGGCACAGATACGCAGTATTTT. It specifies CATSPEHGTDTQYF.

This sequence joins TRBV19 and TRBJ2-4; maybe TRBD1 (5 bases). V lost 1 base, J lost 0 bases, and 7 bases lay in between. Germline V gene sequence: CDR1 LNHDA, CDR2 SQIVND (reference sequence). The CDR3 length is 15 residues. The CDR3 sequence: CASSIGTLAKNIQYF. DNA of the CDR3: TGTGCCAGTAGTATAGGGACACTAGCCAAAAACATTCAGTACTTC.

The sample holds many counts of this clonotype. V and J are TRBV28 and TRBJ2-1; the D is unclear. This CDR3 is 14 amino acids long. The germline V gene has CDR1 MDHEN and CDR2 SYDVKM. Deletions cut 2 bases from V and 3 bases from J, with 8 bases between. CDR3 sequence (DNA): TGTGCCAGCAGTTTAGCGCAAGGCTACAATGAGCAGTTCTTC. Its protein product is CASSLAQGYNEQFF.

This clonotype has only a few counts. The chain employs TRBV6-2 or TRBV6-3 and TRBJ2-7, with 8 nucleotides matching TRBD2. V dropped 6 bases and J dropped 3; count of bases not matched to a gene: 10. The CDR3 is 15 residues long. CDR1 and CDR2 (germline): MNHEY, SVGEGT. The CDR3 DNA is TGTGCCAGCAGAAATTCGGCTAGCGGGTTCTACGAGCAGTACTTC. It specifies CASRNSASGFYEQYF.

CDR3 DNA sequence: TGTGCCAGCAGTTTATTCGGGACTAGGAACACTGAAGCTTTCTTT. This gives the protein CASSLFGTRNTEAFF. The J gene is TRBJ1-1, the V gene TRBV28; D perhaps matches TRBD1 (5 bases). Trimming cost V 1 base and J 1 base, with 10 bases left between them. The germline CDR1 and CDR2 sequences are MDHEN and SYDVKM. This CDR3 has 15 residues.

The J gene is TRBJ2-3, the V gene TRBV29-1; 8 positions match TRBD2. Trimming cost V 8 bases and J 6 bases; bases outside gene matches: 10. The CDR3 is 13 amino acids. The germline gives CDR1 SQVTM, CDR2 ANQGSEA. CDR3 bases: TGCAGCTTCCCGGCGGGGGGCCAGGATACGCAGTATTTT. It yields the protein CSFPAGGQDTQYF.

The chain recombines TRBV14 with TRBJ2-7; TRBD2 aligns across 10 bases. The CDR3 extends over 15 amino acids. V lost 3 bases, J lost 4 bases, and 6 bases stayed unmatched. Germline assignment: CDR1 SGHDN and CDR2 FVKESK. The CDR3 is CASSHASGGLYEQYF. In DNA, the CDR3 is TGTGCCAGCAGCCACGCTAGCGGGGGACTTTACGAGCAGTACTTC. Using reference TRBV14 and TRBJ2-7 for the parts outside the CDR3, the full variable domain is EAGVTQFPSHSVIEKGQTVTLRCDPISGHDNLYWYRRVMGKEIKFLLHFVKESKQDESGMPNNRFLAERTGGTYSTLKVQPAELEDSGVYFCASSHASGGLYEQYFGPGTRLTVT.

This clonotype was seen a handful of times. V is TRBV28 and J is TRBJ1-1; D is possibly TRBD1 (5 bases). CDR1 is MDHEN, CDR2 SYDVKM, per germline. V was clipped by 1 base and J by 7 bases, with 19 bases between them. This CDR3 region has 16 residues. The CDR3 DNA follows: TGTGCCAGCAGTTTATTGAGGGGTTTGGGGTTGCTTGAAGCTTTCTTT. This gives the protein CASSLLRGLGLLEAFF. The full variable domain, completed using reference TRBV28 and TRBJ1-1, is DVKVTQSSRYLVKRTGEKVFLECVQDMDHENMFWYRQDPGLGLRLIYFSYDVKMKEKGDIPEGYSVSREKKERFSLILESASTNQTSMYLCASSLLRGLGLLEAFFGQGTRLTVV.

This clonotype has only a few counts. In DNA form, the CDR3 reads TGTGCCAGCAGCGGACCTCCCAATGAGCAGTTCTTC. The encoded protein is CASSGPPNEQFF. The genes are TRBV28 and TRBJ2-1; D call uncertain. The CDR3 sequence is 12 residues long. V gave up 6 bases and J gave up 6 bases, with 9 bases separating them. The germline CDR1 and CDR2 sequences are MDHEN and SYDVKM. The entire variable domain, with the rest obtained from reference TRBV28 and TRBJ2-1, is as follows: DVKVTQSSRYLVKRTGEKVFLECVQDMDHENMFWYRQDPGLGLRLIYFSYDVKMKEKGDIPEGYSVSREKKERFSLILESASTNQTSMYLCASSGPPNEQFFGPGTRLTVL.

CDR3 nucleotides: TGCGCCAGCAGCTTGGACAGTCCAGGGAACTACAATGAGCAGTTCTTC. It yields the protein CASSLDSPGNYNEQFF. The chain recombines TRBV5-1 with TRBJ2-1, with D possibly being TRBD1 (5 bases). Germline V gene lookup returns CDR1 SGHRS and CDR2 YFSETQ. Trimming left V 0 bases short and J 3 bases short, with 13 bases between. CDR3 length: 16 residues. Looking up the rest from reference TRBV5-1 and TRBJ2-1 gives the full variable domain: KAGVTQTPRYLIKTRGQQVTLSCSPISGHRSVSWYQQTPGQGLQFLFEYFSETQRNKGNFPGRFSGRQFSNSRSEMNVSTLELGDSALYLCASSLDSPGNYNEQFFGPGTRLTVL.

CDR3 in amino acids: CASSLVGLKETEQFF. CDR3 coding DNA: TGTGCCAGCAGCTTAGTGGGTCTTAAAGAAACTGAGCAGTTCTTC. J is TRBJ2-1 and V is TRBV7-2; D gene ambiguous. CDR1 and CDR2 from the germline V gene are SGHTA and FQGNSA. CDR3 size: 15 residues. V was cut by 1 base and J by 9 bases, with 16 bases left in between. The full variable domain, rest sourced from reference TRBV7-2 and TRBJ2-1, is GAGVSQSPSNKVTEKGKDVELRCDPISGHTALYWYRQSLGQGLEFLIYFQGNSAPDKSGLPSDRFSAERTGGSVSTLTIQRTQQEDSAVYLCASSLVGLKETEQFFGPGTRLTVL.

V gene TRBV4-3 combines with J gene TRBJ1-5, with D tentatively TRBD1 (5 bases). The CDR3 extends over 14 amino acids. Trimming pared 4 bases from V and 1 base from J, leaving 8 bases between. Per the germline V gene, CDR1 is LGHNA and CDR2 is YSLEER. The CDR3 sequence: CASSRDLSNQPQHF. The CDR3 bases are TGCGCCAGCAGCCGGGACTTAAGCAATCAGCCCCAGCATTTT.

This clonotype showed up just a few times. The chain has TRBV4-1 and TRBJ1-2, with 10 bases that match TRBD1. The V gene's germline CDR1 is MGHRA and CDR2 YSYEKL. The CDR3 runs to 15 residues. The J segment lost 7 bases and the V segment lost 1 base, leaving 6 bases of the junction unmatched. The CDR3 sequence is CASSQAGTGEFGYTF. The DNA of the CDR3 is TGCGCCAGCAGCCAAGCCGGGACAGGGGAATTTGGCTACACCTTC.

The genes are TRBV6-2 or TRBV6-3 and TRBJ1-2; 8 positions match TRBD1. The CDR3 consists of 15 residues. Losses at the gene ends were 1 base for V and 8 bases for J; bases not matched to a gene: 9. Germline V lookup: CDR1 MNHEY, CDR2 SVGEGT. CDR3 in DNA: TGTGCCAGCAGTTACTTGCCGGACAGGGTAATCGGCTACACCTTC. Translating it yields CASSYLPDRVIGYTF.

Many counts were recorded for this clonotype. The J gene is TRBJ2-3, the V gene TRBV7-2; 8 bases agree with TRBD1. Losses at the gene ends were 5 bases for V and 3 bases for J; bases not matched to a gene: 4. Per germline, CDR1 SGHTA and CDR2 FQGNSA. This CDR3 has 14 amino acids. Written as DNA, the CDR3 is TGTGCCAGCAGCGAAACAGGGGGAACAGATACGCAGTATTTT. The encoded protein is CASSETGGTDTQYF.

This clonotype was counted a few times. The chain recombines TRBV7-9 with TRBJ1-4; a possible D gene is TRBD1 (6 bases). The CDR3 is 16 amino acids. Trimming removed 5 bases at V and 0 bases at J, with 13 bases between. Germline loops: CDR1 SEHNR, CDR2 FQNEAQ (reference sequence). Here the CDR3 DNA reads TGTGCCAGCAGCCCAATACAGGGAACAACTAATGAAAAACTGTTTTTT. It yields the protein CASSPIQGTTNEKLFF.

Ten or more counts support this clonotype. V usage is TRBV14 and J usage is TRBJ2-3; 7 nucleotides align to TRBD2. Germline-derived CDR1 and CDR2 are SGHDN and FVKESK. J was trimmed by 3 bases and V by 3 bases; bases with no gene match: 9. CDR3 length: 16 residues. Written as DNA, the CDR3 is TGTGCCAGCAGCCATAGCCGGGGGGACCGAACAGATACGCAGTATTTT. This codes for CASSHSRGDRTDTQYF.

The sample holds a few counts of this clonotype. J is TRBJ2-7 and V is TRBV7-2; 8 positions agree with TRBD2. The germline gives CDR1 SGHTA, CDR2 FQGNSA. The junction had 7 bases not matched to a gene; V was cut back by 4 bases and J by 2 bases. There are 15 residues in the CDR3. The CDR3 DNA sequence: TGTGCCAGCAGCTCCTCCGGGGGGGCCGCCTACGAGCAGTACTTC. This codes for CASSSSGGAAYEQYF.

This clonotype was picked up a small number of times. The J gene is TRBJ2-7, the V gene TRBV28, with 9 bases aligning to TRBD2. Germline V gene lookup returns CDR1 MDHEN and CDR2 SYDVKM. The CDR3 is 14 amino acids. V lost 8 bases to trimming and J lost 2 bases; unmatched junction nucleotides: 7. This CDR3 is CASLAGDGAYEQYF. The CDR3 DNA is TGTGCCAGCTTAGCGGGGGACGGAGCCTACGAGCAGTACTTC. Full variable domain (outside the CDR3, taken from reference TRBV28 and TRBJ2-7): DVKVTQSSRYLVKRTGEKVFLECVQDMDHENMFWYRQDPGLGLRLIYFSYDVKMKEKGDIPEGYSVSREKKERFSLILESASTNQTSMYLCASLAGDGAYEQYFGPGTRLTVT.

J is TRBJ2-5 and V is TRBV6-2 or TRBV6-3; D may be TRBD2 (5 bases). Germline CDR1 MNHEY, CDR2 SVGEGT. V lost 4 bases and J 1 base, leaving 16 bases between the germline ends. The CDR3 contains 16 residues. In DNA, the CDR3 is TGTGCCAGCAGTTCCCCGGACTCTCTCGCCCAAGAGACCCAGTACTTC. It encodes CASSSPDSLAQETQYF.

This clonotype was recorded a few times. The CDR3 DNA reads as TGTGCCAGCAGTTACTCCACAGGGAGCTCCTACAATGAGCAGTTCTTC. This gives the protein CASSYSTGSSYNEQFF. V and J are TRBV6-6 and TRBJ2-1, with D perhaps matching TRBD1 (6 bases). Trimming cost V 0 bases and J 0 bases, with 9 bases left between them. The length of the CDR3 is 16 residues. Germline assignment: CDR1 MNHNY and CDR2 SVGAGI (reference sequence).

This clonotype has more than one count but fewer than ten. This rearrangement joins TRBV14 to TRBJ1-2; D remains ambiguous. Germline CDR1 is SGHDN and CDR2 is FVKESK. This CDR3 region has 13 residues. V gave up 2 bases and J gave up 2 bases, with 6 bases separating them. CDR3 bases: TGTGCCAGCAGCCAACAAAGAAACTATGGCTACACCTTC. It yields the protein CASSQQRNYGYTF.